These 5 T cell receptor beta chains were sequenced from one sample in a study of read filtering for tumor transcriptome and immune sequencing. This library used roughly 400 ng RNA and molecular barcoded adaptors spanning alpha/delta and beta/gamma chains. One entry per CDR3 protein results from TCRdb running MiXCR on the reads. The top ten clones hold approximately 31% of a sample with fewer than 45,000 distinct CDR3 sequences, roughly 12% of them seen once. The sample was a population of CD138-negative cells sorted from bone marrow. All receptors derive from a donor at least 40 years old with multiple myeloma.

This clonotype was counted ten times or more. The genes are TRBV29-1 and TRBJ2-1, with 8 bases aligning to TRBD2. The CDR3 sequence is 14 residues long. Germline V gene sequence: CDR1 SQVTM, CDR2 ANQGSEA. V dropped 6 bases and J dropped 10; count of bases not matched to a gene: 14. CDR3: CSVQLAEPRLEQFF. The CDR3 DNA reads TGCAGCGTCCAACTAGCGGAGCCACGCTTGGAGCAGTTCTTC.

The V gene is TRBV7-2, the J gene TRBJ2-1, with 11 bases matching TRBD2. Trimming at V came to 4 bases and at J to 3 bases, leaving 5 bases not matched to a gene. Germline lookup yields CDR1 SGHTA and CDR2 FQGNSA. CDR3 length: 16 residues. In nucleotides, the CDR3 is TGTGCCAGCAGCTCGGCTAGCGGGAGGATCTACAATGAGCAGTTCTTC. It translates to CASSSASGRIYNEQFF.

Turning to this clonotype: A much bigger clone sits one base away, suggesting this may be a read error. The chain recombines TRBV19 with TRBJ2-7; possibly TRBD2 for D (5 bases). The CDR3 consists of 13 residues. With 2 bases removed from V and 6 bases from J, the gap between germline ends came to 11 bases. Germline V lookup: CDR1 LNHDA, CDR2 SQIVND (reference sequence). The CDR3 DNA is TGTGCCAGTAGTATAAGACCGGGGAGCGAGCAGTACTTC. Its protein is CASSIRPGSEQYF. Supplemented by reference TRBV19 and TRBJ2-7, the full variable domain reads DGGITQSPKYLFRKEGQNVTLSCEQNLNHDAMYWYRQDPGQGLRLIYYSQIVNDFQKGDIAEGYSVSREKKESFPLTVTSAQKNPTAFYLCASSIRPGSEQYFGPGTRLTVT.

This clonotype was picked up many times. The chain recombines TRBV6-2 or TRBV6-3 with TRBJ2-7; 10 bases agree with TRBD2. CDR1 is MNHEY and CDR2 is SVGEGT in the germline V gene. The CDR3 length is 16 residues. The V and J ends lost 5 bases and 0 bases, in that order; junction bases with no gene match: 7. The CDR3 spells CASSPRSGRHSYEQYF. CDR3 in DNA: TGTGCCAGCAGTCCCCGTAGCGGGAGGCACTCCTACGAGCAGTACTTC.

In the case of this clonotype: A read error may produce the germline difference seen at one junction end. The rearrangement links TRBV29-1 to TRBJ1-3; the D is unclear. This CDR3 has 12 residues. Germline CDR1 and CDR2: SQVTM and ANQGSEA. Here the CDR3 reads CSVEVAGSTIYF. CDR3 nucleotides: TGCAGCGTTGAAGTTGCCGGAAGCACCATATACTTT.